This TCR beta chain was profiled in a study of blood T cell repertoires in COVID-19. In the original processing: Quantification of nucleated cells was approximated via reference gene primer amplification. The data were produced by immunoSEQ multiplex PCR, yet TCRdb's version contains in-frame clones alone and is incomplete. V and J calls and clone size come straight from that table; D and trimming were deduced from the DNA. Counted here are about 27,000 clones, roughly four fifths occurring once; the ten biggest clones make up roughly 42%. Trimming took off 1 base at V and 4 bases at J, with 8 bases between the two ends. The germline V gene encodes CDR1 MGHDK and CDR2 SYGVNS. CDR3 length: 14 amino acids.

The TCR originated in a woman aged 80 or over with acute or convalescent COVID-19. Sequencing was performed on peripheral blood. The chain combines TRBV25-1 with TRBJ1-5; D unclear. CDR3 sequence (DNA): TGTGCCAGCAGTGAATTGGTCAGAAATCAGCCCCAGCATTTT. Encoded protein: CASSELVRNQPQHF.